The 24 T cell receptor beta chains in this list originate from one sample, sequenced in a study of blood T cell repertoires in COVID-19. Some clones are missing from TCRdb's copy, which holds only in-frame ones; the method was immunoSEQ multiplex PCR. The sample shows a few hundred thousand clones, around 90% of them seen only once. Sequenced material: PBMCs or T cells enriched from blood (not recorded which). The receptors stem from a man aged 18 to 29 who had recovered from COVID-19.

The chain is built from TRBV7-2 and TRBJ1-2; the D is unclear. V lost 0 bases to trimming and J lost 0 bases, with 5 bases between them. In germline, CDR1 is SGHTA, CDR2 FQGNSA. This CDR3 contains 14 residues. CDR3 sequence (DNA): TGTGCCAGCAGCTTAGCGCGGGCTAACTATGGCTACACCTTC. Translated: CASSLARANYGYTF. Full variable domain (remainder filled in from reference TRBV7-2 and TRBJ1-2): GAGVSQSPSNKVTEKGKDVELRCDPISGHTALYWYRQSLGQGLEFLIYFQGNSAPDKSGLPSDRFSAERTGGSVSTLTIQRTQQEDSAVYLCASSLARANYGYTFGSGTRLTVV.

The V gene is TRBV9, the J gene TRBJ2-3; D uncertain. The CDR3 extends over 17 amino acids. Between the trimmed V and J ends, which lost 0 bases and 0 bases, there was a span of 14 bases. Germline V CDR1 and CDR2: SGDLS, YYNGEE. The CDR3 DNA follows: TGTGCCAGCAGCGTAGGCGCCCGGGTCCCTAGCACAGATACGCAGTATTTT. The encoded protein is CASSVGARVPSTDTQYF.

This rearrangement joins TRBV5-6 to TRBJ1-1, with 7 bases that match TRBD1. Germline V lookup: CDR1 SGHDT, CDR2 YYEEEE. The CDR3 has 16 residues. V shed 1 base, J shed 1 base, and the junction held 7 bases outside the gene matches. CDR3 in amino acids: CASSLRGRLRNTEAFF. CDR3 coding DNA: TGTGCCAGCAGCTTGAGGGGGCGCTTGAGGAACACTGAAGCTTTCTTT. The whole variable domain, filled in from reference TRBV5-6 and TRBJ1-1, reads DAGVTQSPTHLIKTRGQQVTLRCSPKSGHDTVSWYQQALGQGPQFIFQYYEEEERQRGNFPDRFSGHQFPNYSSELNVNALLLGDSALYLCASSLRGRLRNTEAFFGQGTRLTVV.

Written as DNA, the CDR3 is TGTGCCAGCAGCGTCCGGGGGGGATACAATGAGCAGTTCTTC. It translates to CASSVRGGYNEQFF. This chain connects TRBV9 to TRBJ2-1; TRBD2 agrees at 8 bases. V dropped 2 bases and J dropped 4; count of bases not matched to a gene: 2. Germline lookup yields CDR1 SGDLS and CDR2 YYNGEE. The CDR3 extends over 14 amino acids.

The chain recombines TRBV20-1 with TRBJ2-1; TRBD2 matches 8 bases. Unmatched junction bases numbered 10, after V lost 5 bases and J lost 4 bases. Germline V CDR1 and CDR2: DFQATT, SNEGSKA (reference sequence). CDR3 length: 15 residues. The CDR3: CSARDGGAGYNEQFF. The CDR3 DNA reads as TGCAGTGCTCGTGACGGGGGGGCGGGATACAATGAGCAGTTCTTC.

J is TRBJ2-1 and V is TRBV13; possible D gene TRBD1, 6 bases. Germline CDR1 PRHDT, CDR2 FYEKMQ (reference sequence). V shed 7 bases and J shed 4 bases, with 8 bases lying between them. This CDR3 is 12 amino acids long. The CDR3 protein is CASTGQYNEQFF. In DNA, the CDR3 is TGTGCCAGCACCGGACAGTACAATGAGCAGTTCTTC.

This sequence joins TRBV20-1 and TRBJ2-2; 9 positions agree with TRBD1. The CDR3 contains 14 residues. The germline V gene encodes CDR1 DFQATT and CDR2 SNEGSKA (reference sequence). J was trimmed by 3 bases and V by 3 bases; bases with no gene match: 2. CDR3 residues: CSASRQGDTGELFF. In DNA form, the CDR3 reads TGCAGTGCTAGTCGACAGGGGGACACCGGGGAGCTGTTTTTT.

This rearrangement joins TRBV19 to TRBJ1-5, with TRBD1 identical over 8 bases. Per the germline V gene, CDR1 is LNHDA and CDR2 is SQIVND (reference sequence). The CDR3 covers 16 residues. The V segment lost 6 bases and the J segment 6 bases; nucleotides outside the gene matches: 13. In DNA form, the CDR3 reads TGTGCCAGTAGCCAACTTGACAGGGGAACGACTCAGCCCCAGCATTTT. This gives the protein CASSQLDRGTTQPQHF.

The genes are TRBV9 and TRBJ2-3, with 10 positions matching TRBD1. With 2 bases clipped from V and 6 bases from J, the junction kept 6 bases outside the gene matches. The CDR3 sequence is 15 residues long. Looked up from germline, CDR1 is SGDLS and CDR2 is YYNGEE. The CDR3 sequence: CASSVGTGVYDTQYF. CDR3 sequence (DNA): TGTGCCAGCAGCGTTGGGACAGGGGTTTACGATACGCAGTATTTT.

This CDR3 reads CASSGQGLYGYTF. The CDR3 DNA reads as TGTGCCAGTAGCGGACAGGGGCTCTATGGCTACACCTTC. This chain uses TRBV19 with TRBJ1-2; 9 nucleotides agree with TRBD1. With 6 bases clipped from V and 4 bases from J, the junction kept 3 bases outside the gene matches. This CDR3 has 13 residues. The V gene's germline CDR1 is LNHDA and CDR2 SQIVND (reference sequence).

The V and J genes are TRBV18 and TRBJ1-5; TRBD1 matches 9 bases. The CDR3 covers 19 residues. J gave up 3 bases and V 1 base, and 13 bases lay outside the gene matches. Germline values: CDR1 KGHSH, CDR2 LQKENI. CDR3 coding DNA: TGTGCCAGCTCACCACTACCCCGGACAGGGGTGACCTACAATCAGCCCCAGCATTTT. Residues: CASSPLPRTGVTYNQPQHF.

The rearrangement joins TRBV12-5 to TRBJ2-7, with 10 nucleotides matching TRBD1. The CDR3 runs to 16 residues. Trimming removed 7 bases from V and 4 bases from J; junction bases left unmatched: 13. Germline V gene data show CDR1 as LGHNT and CDR2 as FRNRAP. CDR3 sequence (DNA): TGTGCTAGTGCTAAGACAGGGGGCGAAAGTATGTACGAGCAGTACTTC. This translates into CASAKTGGESMYEQYF.

This sequence joins TRBV3-1 (or the pseudogene TRBV3-2) and TRBJ2-6; the D is unclear. The V and J ends lost 0 bases and 0 bases respectively, with 9 bases between them. In germline, CDR1 is LGHDT, CDR2 YNNKEL (reference sequence). The CDR3 has 17 amino acids. The CDR3 bases are TGTGCCAGCAGCCAAGATCGTTTGAGCTCTGGGGCCAACGTCCTGACTTTC. This codes for CASSQDRLSSGANVLTF.

The chain combines TRBV3-1 (or the pseudogene TRBV3-2) with TRBJ2-1, with TRBD2 as a possible D gene (6 bases). The CDR3 contains 14 residues. From germline, CDR1 is LGHDT and CDR2 YNNKEL (reference sequence). Trimming stripped 0 bases from V and 8 bases from J, with 11 bases between. The CDR3: CASSQDFSGYEQFF. CDR3 nucleotide sequence: TGTGCCAGCAGCCAAGATTTTAGCGGATATGAGCAGTTCTTC.

The J gene is TRBJ2-1, the V gene TRBV5-1; a possible D gene is TRBD1 (5 bases). Germline CDR1 SGHRS, CDR2 YFSETQ. The CDR3 consists of 17 residues. V gave up 0 bases and J gave up 0 bases, with 13 bases separating them. The CDR3 DNA reads TGCGCCAGCAGCTTGGCCAAGGGGCTGGGCTCCTACAATGAGCAGTTCTTC. Amino acids: CASSLAKGLGSYNEQFF.

The J gene is TRBJ1-4, the V gene TRBV20-1, with D tentatively TRBD1 (6 bases). The CDR3 runs to 11 residues. The germline CDR1 and CDR2 sequences are DFQATT and SNEGSKA (reference sequence). V was pared by 7 bases and J by 7 bases, with 10 bases between. The CDR3 bases are TGCAGTGGGGACAATGGTGAAAAACTGTTTTTT. It yields the protein CSGDNGEKLFF.

The rearrangement joins TRBV5-1 to TRBJ2-1; 7 nucleotides line up with TRBD2. V was pared by 2 bases and J by 7 bases, with 6 bases of the junction left unmatched. CDR1 is SGHRS, CDR2 YFSETQ, per germline. CDR3 length: 14 residues. The CDR3 spells CASSFRRERNEQFF. The CDR3 nucleotides read TGCGCCAGCAGCTTTAGGCGGGAGCGGAATGAGCAGTTCTTC.

The V call is TRBV19, the J call TRBJ1-5, with 10 bases fitting TRBD1. Per the germline V gene, CDR1 is LNHDA and CDR2 is SQIVND (reference sequence). The CDR3 length is 15 residues. J gave up 2 bases and V 3 bases, and 1 base lay outside the gene matches. The CDR3 nucleotides are TGTGCCAGTAGTATCGGGACAGGGGGCAATCAGCCCCAGCATTTT. This gives the protein CASSIGTGGNQPQHF.

The CDR3 protein is CASSLVQNQPQHF. The DNA of the CDR3 is TGTGCCAGCAGCTTAGTACAGAATCAGCCCCAGCATTTT. V and J are TRBV7-2 and TRBJ1-5; D unclear. The CDR3 is 13 residues long. The germline gives CDR1 SGHTA, CDR2 FQGNSA. V lost 1 base and J lost 4, with 5 bases in between.

CDR3 in DNA: TGTGCCAGCAGCACTACCGGAGGGGGGGCGAGCACTGAAGCTTTCTTT. It codes for CASSTTGGGASTEAFF. This chain links TRBV11-2 with TRBJ1-1; tentative D call: TRBD1 (6 bases). CDR1 SGHAT and CDR2 FQNNGV come from the germline V gene. The V end was cut by 5 bases, the J end by 4 bases, with 20 bases between. There are 16 residues in the CDR3.

The chain links TRBV6-4 to TRBJ2-1; 10 bases match TRBD2. CDR3 size: 19 residues. V shed 0 bases and J 9 bases; nucleotides not matched to a gene: 17. CDR1 and CDR2 (germline): MRHNA, SNTAGT. CDR3 coding DNA: TGTGCCAGCAGTGACTCGTTCGATGATAGCGGGAGGACTACAAGTGAGCAGTTCTTC. Its protein is CASSDSFDDSGRTTSEQFF.

The chain couples TRBV5-1 to TRBJ1-3, with D possibly TRBD1 on 6 matching bases. This CDR3 contains 16 residues. The germline V gene encodes CDR1 SGHRS and CDR2 YFSETQ. Trimming left V 2 bases short and J 0 bases short, with 12 bases between. The CDR3 region is CASSFDDRNSGNTIYF. The CDR3 nucleotides read TGCGCCAGCAGCTTCGATGACAGGAACTCTGGAAACACCATATATTTT.

The J gene is TRBJ2-7, the V gene TRBV28, with 7 bases identical to TRBD1. The germline gives CDR1 MDHEN, CDR2 SYDVKM. J was trimmed by 6 bases and V by 8 bases; bases with no gene match: 13. This CDR3 is built from 14 residues. The CDR3 region is CASRRDRVGVEQYF. DNA of the CDR3: TGTGCCAGCCGCCGAGACAGGGTGGGGGTCGAGCAGTACTTC.

This clone was detected once. The CDR3 DNA reads as TGTGCCACCAGCAGAGATGGGGCCTCTGGGGCCAACGTCCTGACTTTC. It translates to CATSRDGASGANVLTF. The chain recombines TRBV15 with TRBJ2-6; TRBD1 might be the D (5 bases). Per the germline V gene, CDR1 is LNHNV and CDR2 is YYDKDF (reference sequence). The CDR3 has 16 residues. Trimming took off 0 bases at V and 0 bases at J, with 6 bases between the two ends.